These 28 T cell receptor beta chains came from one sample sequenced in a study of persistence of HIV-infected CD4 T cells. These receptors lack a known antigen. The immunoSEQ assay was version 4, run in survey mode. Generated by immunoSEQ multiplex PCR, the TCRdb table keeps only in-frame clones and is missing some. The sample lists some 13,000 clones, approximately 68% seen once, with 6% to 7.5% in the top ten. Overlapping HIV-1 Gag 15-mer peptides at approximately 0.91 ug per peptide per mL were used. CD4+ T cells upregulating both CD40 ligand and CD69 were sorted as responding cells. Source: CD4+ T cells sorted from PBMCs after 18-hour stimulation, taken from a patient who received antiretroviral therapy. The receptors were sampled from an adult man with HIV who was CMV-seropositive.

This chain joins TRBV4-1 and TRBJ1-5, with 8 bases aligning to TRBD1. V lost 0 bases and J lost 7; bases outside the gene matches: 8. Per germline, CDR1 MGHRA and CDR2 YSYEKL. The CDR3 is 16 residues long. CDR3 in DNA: TGCGCCAGCAGCCAAGAGATCCGCAGGGGGCACCAGCCCCAGCATTTT. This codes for CASSQEIRRGHQPQHF.

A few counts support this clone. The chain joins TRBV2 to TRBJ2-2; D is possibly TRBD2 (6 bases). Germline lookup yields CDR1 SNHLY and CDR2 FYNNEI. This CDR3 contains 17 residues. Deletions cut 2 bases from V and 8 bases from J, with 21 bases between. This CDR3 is CASSESLSLGRSGELFF. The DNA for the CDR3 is TGTGCCAGCAGTGAATCCCTAAGCTTGGGGAGGTCGGGGGAGCTGTTTTTT. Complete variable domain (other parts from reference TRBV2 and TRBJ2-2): EPEVTQTPSHQVTQMGQEVILRCVPISNHLYFYWYRQILGQKVEFLVSFYNNEISEKSEIFDDQFSVERPDGSNFTLKIRSTKLEDSAMYFCASSESLSLGRSGELFFGEGSRLTVL.

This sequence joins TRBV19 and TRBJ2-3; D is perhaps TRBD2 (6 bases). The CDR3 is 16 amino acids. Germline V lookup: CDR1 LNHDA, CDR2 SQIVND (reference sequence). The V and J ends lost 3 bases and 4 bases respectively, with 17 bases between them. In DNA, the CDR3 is TGTGCCAGTAGTATCCCGGTAACGGGAGAGTCAGATACGCAGTATTTT. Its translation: CASSIPVTGESDTQYF.

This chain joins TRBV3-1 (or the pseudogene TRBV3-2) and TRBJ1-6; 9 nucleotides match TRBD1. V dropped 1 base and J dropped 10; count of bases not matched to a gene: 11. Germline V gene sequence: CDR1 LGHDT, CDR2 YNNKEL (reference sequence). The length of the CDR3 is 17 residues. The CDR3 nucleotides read TGTGCCAGCAGCCAAGCTGCTCTCGGACAGGGGTGGTCACCCCTCCACTTT. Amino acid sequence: CASSQAALGQGWSPLHF.

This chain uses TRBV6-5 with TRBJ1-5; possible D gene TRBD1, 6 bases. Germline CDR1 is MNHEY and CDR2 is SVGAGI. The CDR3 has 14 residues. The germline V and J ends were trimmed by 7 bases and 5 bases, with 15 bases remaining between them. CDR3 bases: TGTGCCAGCACTCAGGGGAGCGTGCATCAGCCCCAGCATTTT. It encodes CASTQGSVHQPQHF.

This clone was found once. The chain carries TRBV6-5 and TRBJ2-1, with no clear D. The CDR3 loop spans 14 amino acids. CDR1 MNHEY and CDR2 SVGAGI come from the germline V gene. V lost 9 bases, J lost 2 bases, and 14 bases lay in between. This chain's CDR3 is CASSDPPAYNEQFF. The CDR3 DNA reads TGTGCCAGTTCCGACCCCCCAGCCTACAATGAGCAGTTCTTC.

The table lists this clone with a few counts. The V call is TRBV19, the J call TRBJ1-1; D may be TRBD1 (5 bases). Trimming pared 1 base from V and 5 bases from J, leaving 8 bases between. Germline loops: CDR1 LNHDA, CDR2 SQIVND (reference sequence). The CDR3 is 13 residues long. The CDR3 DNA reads TGTGCCAGTAGTATAGCCCGGGGGACTGAAGCTTTCTTT. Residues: CASSIARGTEAFF. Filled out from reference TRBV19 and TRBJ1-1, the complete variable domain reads DGGITQSPKYLFRKEGQNVTLSCEQNLNHDAMYWYRQDPGQGLRLIYYSQIVNDFQKGDIAEGYSVSREKKESFPLTVTSAQKNPTAFYLCASSIARGTEAFFGQGTRLTVV.

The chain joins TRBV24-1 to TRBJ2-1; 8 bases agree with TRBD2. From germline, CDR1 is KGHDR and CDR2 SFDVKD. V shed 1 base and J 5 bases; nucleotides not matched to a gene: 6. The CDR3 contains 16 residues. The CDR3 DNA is TGTGCCACCAGTGATTTCAGCGGGGGAGGACACAATGAGCAGTTCTTC. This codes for CATSDFSGGGHNEQFF.

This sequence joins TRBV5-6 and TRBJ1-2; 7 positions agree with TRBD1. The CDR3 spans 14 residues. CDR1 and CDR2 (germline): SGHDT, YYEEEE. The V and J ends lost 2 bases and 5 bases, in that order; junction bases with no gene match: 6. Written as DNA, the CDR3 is TGTGCCAGCAGCTTAGTGGCAGGGGGTTATGGCTACACCTTC. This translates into CASSLVAGGYGYTF.

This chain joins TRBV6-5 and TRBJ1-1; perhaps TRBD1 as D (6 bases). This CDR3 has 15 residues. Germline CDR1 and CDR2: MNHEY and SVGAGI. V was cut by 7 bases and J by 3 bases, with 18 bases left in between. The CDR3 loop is CASTLSATGHTEAFF. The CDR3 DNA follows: TGTGCCAGCACCTTATCGGCGACAGGTCACACTGAAGCTTTCTTT.

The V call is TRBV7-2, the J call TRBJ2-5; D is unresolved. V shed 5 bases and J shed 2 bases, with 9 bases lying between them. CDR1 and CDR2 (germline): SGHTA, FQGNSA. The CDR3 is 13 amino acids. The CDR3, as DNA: TGTGCCAGCAGCCCCAGCCCTCAAGAGACCCAGTACTTC. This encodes CASSPSPQETQYF.

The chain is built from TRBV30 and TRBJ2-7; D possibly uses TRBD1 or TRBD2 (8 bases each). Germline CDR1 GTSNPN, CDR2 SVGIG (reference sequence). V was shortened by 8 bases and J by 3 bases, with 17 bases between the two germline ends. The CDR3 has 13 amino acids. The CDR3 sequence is CALHRGTSYEQYF. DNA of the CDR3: TGTGCCCTTCACAGGGGGACTAGCTACGAGCAGTACTTC. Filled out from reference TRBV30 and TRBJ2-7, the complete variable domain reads SQTIHQWPATLVQPVGSPLSLECTVEGTSNPNLYWYRQAAGRGLQLLFYSVGIGQISSEVPQNLSASRPQDRQFILSSKKLLLSDSGFYLCALHRGTSYEQYFGPGTRLTVT.

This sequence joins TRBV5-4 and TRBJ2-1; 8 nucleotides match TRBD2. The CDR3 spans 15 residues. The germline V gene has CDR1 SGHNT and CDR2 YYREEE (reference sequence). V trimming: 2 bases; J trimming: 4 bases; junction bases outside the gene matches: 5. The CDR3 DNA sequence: TGTGCCAGCAGCTTTAGCGGGAATTTTTACAATGAGCAGTTCTTC. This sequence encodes CASSFSGNFYNEQFF.

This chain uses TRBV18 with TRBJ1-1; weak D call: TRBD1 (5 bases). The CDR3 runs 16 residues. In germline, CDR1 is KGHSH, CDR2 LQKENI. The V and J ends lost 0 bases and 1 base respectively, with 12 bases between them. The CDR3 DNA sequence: TGTGCCAGCTCACCACCGGGGACGAGGGAGAACACTGAAGCTTTCTTT. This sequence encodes CASSPPGTRENTEAFF.

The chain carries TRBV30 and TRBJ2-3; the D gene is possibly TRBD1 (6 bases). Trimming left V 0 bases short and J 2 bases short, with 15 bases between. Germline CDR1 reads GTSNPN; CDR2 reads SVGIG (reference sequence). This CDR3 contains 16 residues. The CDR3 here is CAWSVLGQLSTDTQYF. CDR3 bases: TGTGCCTGGAGTGTACTAGGACAGCTCTCCACAGATACGCAGTATTTT. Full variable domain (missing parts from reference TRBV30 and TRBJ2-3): SQTIHQWPATLVQPVGSPLSLECTVEGTSNPNLYWYRQAAGRGLQLLFYSVGIGQISSEVPQNLSASRPQDRQFILSSKKLLLSDSGFYLCAWSVLGQLSTDTQYFGPGTRLTVL.

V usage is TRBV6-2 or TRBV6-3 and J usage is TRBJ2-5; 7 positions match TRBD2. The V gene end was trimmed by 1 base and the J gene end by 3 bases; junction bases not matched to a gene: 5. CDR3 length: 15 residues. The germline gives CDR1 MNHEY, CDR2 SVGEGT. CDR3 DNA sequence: TGTGCCAGCAGTTACTGGGCAGCGGGAAAAGAGACCCAGTACTTC. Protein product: CASSYWAAGKETQYF.

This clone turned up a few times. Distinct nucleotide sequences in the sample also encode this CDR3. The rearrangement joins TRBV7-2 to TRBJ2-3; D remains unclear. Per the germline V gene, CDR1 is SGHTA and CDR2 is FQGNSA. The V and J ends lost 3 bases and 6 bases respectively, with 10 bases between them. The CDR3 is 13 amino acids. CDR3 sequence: CASSLSTLDTQYF. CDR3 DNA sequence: TGTGCCAGCAGCTTGTCTACCCTGGATACGCAGTATTTT.

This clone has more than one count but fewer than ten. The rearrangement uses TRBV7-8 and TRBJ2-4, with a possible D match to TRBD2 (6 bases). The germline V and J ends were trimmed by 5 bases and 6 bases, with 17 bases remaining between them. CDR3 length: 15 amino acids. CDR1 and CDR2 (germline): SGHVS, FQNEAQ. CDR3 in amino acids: CASSQRLLEGNIQYF. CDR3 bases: TGTGCCAGCAGCCAGCGGTTGTTGGAGGGAAACATTCAGTACTTC.

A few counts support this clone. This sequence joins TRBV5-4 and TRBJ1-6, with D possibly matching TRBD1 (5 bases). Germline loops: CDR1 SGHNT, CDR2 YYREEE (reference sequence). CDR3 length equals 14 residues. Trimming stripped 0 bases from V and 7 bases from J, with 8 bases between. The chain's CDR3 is CASSLGQSNSPLHF. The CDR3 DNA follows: TGTGCCAGCAGCTTGGGACAGTCGAATTCACCCCTCCACTTT. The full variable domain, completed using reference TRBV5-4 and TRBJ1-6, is ETGVTQSPTHLIKTRGQQVTLRCSSQSGHNTVSWYQQALGQGPQFIFQYYREEENGRGNFPPRFSGLQFPNYSSELNVNALELDDSALYLCASSLGQSNSPLHFGNGTRLTVT.

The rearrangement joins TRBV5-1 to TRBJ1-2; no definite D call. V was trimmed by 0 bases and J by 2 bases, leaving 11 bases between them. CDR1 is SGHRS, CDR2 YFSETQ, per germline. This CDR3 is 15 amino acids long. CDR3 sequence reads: CASSLGQNLNYGYTF. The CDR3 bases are TGCGCCAGCAGCTTGGGGCAGAATCTAAACTATGGCTACACCTTC.

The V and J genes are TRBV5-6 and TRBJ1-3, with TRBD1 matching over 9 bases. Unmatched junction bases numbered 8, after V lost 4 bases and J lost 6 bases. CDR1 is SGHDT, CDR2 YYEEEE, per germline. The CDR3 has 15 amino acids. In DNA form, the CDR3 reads TGTGCCAGCAGCGCCGGGGACAGGGTCGTAAACACCATATATTTT. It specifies CASSAGDRVVNTIYF.

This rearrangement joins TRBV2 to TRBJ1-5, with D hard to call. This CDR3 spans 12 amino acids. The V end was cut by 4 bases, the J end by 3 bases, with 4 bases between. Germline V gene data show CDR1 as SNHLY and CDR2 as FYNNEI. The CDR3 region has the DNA TGTGCCAGCAGTGGAAACAATCAGCCCCAGCATTTT. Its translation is CASSGNNQPQHF.

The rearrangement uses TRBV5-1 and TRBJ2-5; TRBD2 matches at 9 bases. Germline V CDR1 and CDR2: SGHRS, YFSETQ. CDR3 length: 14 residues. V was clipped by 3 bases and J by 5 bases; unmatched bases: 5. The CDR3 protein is CASSSAGGRETQYF. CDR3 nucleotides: TGCGCCAGCAGCTCAGCGGGGGGCAGGGAGACCCAGTACTTC.

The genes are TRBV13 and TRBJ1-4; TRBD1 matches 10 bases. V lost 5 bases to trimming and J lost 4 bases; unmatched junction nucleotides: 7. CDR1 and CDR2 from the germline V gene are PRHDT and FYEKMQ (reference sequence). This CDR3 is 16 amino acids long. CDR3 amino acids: CASSRRTGGFNEKLFF. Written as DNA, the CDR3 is TGTGCCAGCAGCCGACGGACAGGGGGTTTTAATGAAAAACTGTTTTTT. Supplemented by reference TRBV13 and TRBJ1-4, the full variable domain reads AAGVIQSPRHLIKEKRETATLKCYPIPRHDTVYWYQQGPGQDPQFLISFYEKMQSDKGSIPDRFSAQQFSDYHSELNMSSLELGDSALYFCASSRRTGGFNEKLFFGSGTQLSVL.

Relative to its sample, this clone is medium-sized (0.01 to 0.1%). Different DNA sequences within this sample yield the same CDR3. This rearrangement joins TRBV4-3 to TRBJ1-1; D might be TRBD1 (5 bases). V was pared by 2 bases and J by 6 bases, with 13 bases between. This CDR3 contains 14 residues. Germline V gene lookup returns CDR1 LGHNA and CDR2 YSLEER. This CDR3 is CASSQISGLAEAFF. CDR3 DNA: TGCGCCAGCAGCCAAATTTCAGGGCTTGCTGAAGCTTTCTTT.

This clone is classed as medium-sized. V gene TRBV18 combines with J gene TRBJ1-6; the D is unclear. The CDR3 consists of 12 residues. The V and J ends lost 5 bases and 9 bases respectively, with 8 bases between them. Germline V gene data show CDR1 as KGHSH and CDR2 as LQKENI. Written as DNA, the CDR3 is TGTGCCAGCTCAACGGACGTTTCACCCCTCCACTTT. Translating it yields CASSTDVSPLHF.

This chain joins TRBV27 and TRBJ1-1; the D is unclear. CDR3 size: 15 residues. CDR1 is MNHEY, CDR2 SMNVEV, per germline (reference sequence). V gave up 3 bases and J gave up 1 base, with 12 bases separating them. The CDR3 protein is CASSFSQVQNTEAFF. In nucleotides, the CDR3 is TGTGCCAGCAGTTTTTCCCAGGTTCAGAACACTGAAGCTTTCTTT.

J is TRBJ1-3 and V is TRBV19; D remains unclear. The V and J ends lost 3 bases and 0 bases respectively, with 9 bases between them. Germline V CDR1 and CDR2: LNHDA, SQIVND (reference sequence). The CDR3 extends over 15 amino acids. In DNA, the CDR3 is TGTGCCAGTAGTATTTCGGCTATCTCTGGAAACACCATATATTTT. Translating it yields CASSISAISGNTIYF.